These 6 T cell receptor beta chains were all obtained from the same sample, sequenced in a study of early T cells in non-severe SARS-CoV-2 infection. MiXCR was run by TCRdb on the 5' RACE reads, yielding one entry per CDR3 protein. The sample has 25,000 to 35,000 distinct CDR3 sequences, approximately 5.6% seen once. Sequenced material: whole blood. All receptors derive from an adult who was a healthcare worker with PCR-confirmed SARS-CoV-2 infection or an uninfected control (not recorded which).

The chain is built from TRBV7-9 and TRBJ2-7; the D is unclear. V lost 6 bases and J lost 4, with 19 bases in between. CDR1 is SEHNR, CDR2 FQNEAQ, per germline (reference sequence). This CDR3 has 15 residues. The CDR3 reads CASRPKGPKEYEQYF. The DNA for the CDR3 is TGTGCCAGCAGGCCCAAGGGCCCCAAGGAGTACGAGCAGTACTTC.

At least ten counts were recorded for this clonotype. The chain has TRBV7-9 and TRBJ2-2; no reliable D call. The V gene lost 1 base and the J gene lost 3 bases, with 9 bases spanning the gap. The CDR3 sequence is 15 residues long. Germline CDR1 reads SEHNR; CDR2 reads FQNEAQ (reference sequence). As DNA, the CDR3 is TGTGCCAGCAGCTTAGATCGAGGATACACCGGGGAGCTGTTTTTT. Amino acids: CASSLDRGYTGELFF.

This clonotype was seen ten or more times. The V gene is TRBV4-3, the J gene TRBJ1-1; D is unclear. Germline CDR1 reads LGHNA; CDR2 reads YSLEER. CDR3 length: 15 residues. The ends were cut back, 0 bases at V and 0 bases at J, with 8 bases in the middle. CDR3 DNA: TGCGCCAGCAGCCAAGATCCGGGGTTGAACACTGAAGCTTTCTTT. It encodes CASSQDPGLNTEAFF.

Many counts were recorded for this clonotype. The CDR3 is CASSLEGTSGRYYNEQFF. For the CDR3, the DNA is TGTGCCAGCAGCTTAGAAGGGACTAGCGGGAGGTATTACAATGAGCAGTTCTTC. The rearrangement joins TRBV7-2 to TRBJ2-1; TRBD2 matches at 15 bases. Germline trimming cut 1 base from V and 4 bases from J; bases unmatched to any gene: 5. This CDR3 is built from 18 residues. Per germline, CDR1 SGHTA and CDR2 FQGNSA.

V is TRBV20-1 and J is TRBJ2-5; maybe TRBD1 (6 bases). The V end was cut by 6 bases, the J end by 0 bases, with 14 bases between. Germline V gives CDR1 DFQATT, CDR2 SNEGSKA (reference sequence). The CDR3 is 14 residues long. CDR3 sequence (DNA): TGCAGTGCCCAGGGGCAGGGAGACCAAGAGACCCAGTACTTC. It is translated as CSAQGQGDQETQYF.

This clonotype was found many times. V gene TRBV7-2 combines with J gene TRBJ2-7; D call uncertain. Per germline, CDR1 SGHTA and CDR2 FQGNSA. The CDR3 has 14 amino acids. The V gene lost 1 base and the J gene lost 5 bases, with 12 bases spanning the gap. CDR3: CASSLVTIAHEQYF. In DNA form, the CDR3 reads TGTGCCAGCAGCTTAGTCACTATTGCCCACGAGCAGTACTTC.